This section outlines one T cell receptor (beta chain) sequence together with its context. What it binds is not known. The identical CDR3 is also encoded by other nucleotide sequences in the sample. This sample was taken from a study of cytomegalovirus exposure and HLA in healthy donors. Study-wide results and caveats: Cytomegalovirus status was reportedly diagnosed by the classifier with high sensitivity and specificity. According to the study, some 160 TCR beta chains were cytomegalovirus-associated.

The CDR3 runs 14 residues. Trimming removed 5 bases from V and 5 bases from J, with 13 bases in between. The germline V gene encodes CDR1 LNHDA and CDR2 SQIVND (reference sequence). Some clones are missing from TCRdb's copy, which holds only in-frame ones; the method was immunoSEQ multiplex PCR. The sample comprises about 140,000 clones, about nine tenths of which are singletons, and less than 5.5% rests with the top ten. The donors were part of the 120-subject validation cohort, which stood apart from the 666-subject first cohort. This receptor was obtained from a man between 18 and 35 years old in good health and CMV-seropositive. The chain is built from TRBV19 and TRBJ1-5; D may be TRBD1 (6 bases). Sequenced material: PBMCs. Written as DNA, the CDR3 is TGTGCCAGTAGTGAACAGGGTTGGGATCAGCCCCAGCATTTT. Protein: CASSEQGWDQPQHF.